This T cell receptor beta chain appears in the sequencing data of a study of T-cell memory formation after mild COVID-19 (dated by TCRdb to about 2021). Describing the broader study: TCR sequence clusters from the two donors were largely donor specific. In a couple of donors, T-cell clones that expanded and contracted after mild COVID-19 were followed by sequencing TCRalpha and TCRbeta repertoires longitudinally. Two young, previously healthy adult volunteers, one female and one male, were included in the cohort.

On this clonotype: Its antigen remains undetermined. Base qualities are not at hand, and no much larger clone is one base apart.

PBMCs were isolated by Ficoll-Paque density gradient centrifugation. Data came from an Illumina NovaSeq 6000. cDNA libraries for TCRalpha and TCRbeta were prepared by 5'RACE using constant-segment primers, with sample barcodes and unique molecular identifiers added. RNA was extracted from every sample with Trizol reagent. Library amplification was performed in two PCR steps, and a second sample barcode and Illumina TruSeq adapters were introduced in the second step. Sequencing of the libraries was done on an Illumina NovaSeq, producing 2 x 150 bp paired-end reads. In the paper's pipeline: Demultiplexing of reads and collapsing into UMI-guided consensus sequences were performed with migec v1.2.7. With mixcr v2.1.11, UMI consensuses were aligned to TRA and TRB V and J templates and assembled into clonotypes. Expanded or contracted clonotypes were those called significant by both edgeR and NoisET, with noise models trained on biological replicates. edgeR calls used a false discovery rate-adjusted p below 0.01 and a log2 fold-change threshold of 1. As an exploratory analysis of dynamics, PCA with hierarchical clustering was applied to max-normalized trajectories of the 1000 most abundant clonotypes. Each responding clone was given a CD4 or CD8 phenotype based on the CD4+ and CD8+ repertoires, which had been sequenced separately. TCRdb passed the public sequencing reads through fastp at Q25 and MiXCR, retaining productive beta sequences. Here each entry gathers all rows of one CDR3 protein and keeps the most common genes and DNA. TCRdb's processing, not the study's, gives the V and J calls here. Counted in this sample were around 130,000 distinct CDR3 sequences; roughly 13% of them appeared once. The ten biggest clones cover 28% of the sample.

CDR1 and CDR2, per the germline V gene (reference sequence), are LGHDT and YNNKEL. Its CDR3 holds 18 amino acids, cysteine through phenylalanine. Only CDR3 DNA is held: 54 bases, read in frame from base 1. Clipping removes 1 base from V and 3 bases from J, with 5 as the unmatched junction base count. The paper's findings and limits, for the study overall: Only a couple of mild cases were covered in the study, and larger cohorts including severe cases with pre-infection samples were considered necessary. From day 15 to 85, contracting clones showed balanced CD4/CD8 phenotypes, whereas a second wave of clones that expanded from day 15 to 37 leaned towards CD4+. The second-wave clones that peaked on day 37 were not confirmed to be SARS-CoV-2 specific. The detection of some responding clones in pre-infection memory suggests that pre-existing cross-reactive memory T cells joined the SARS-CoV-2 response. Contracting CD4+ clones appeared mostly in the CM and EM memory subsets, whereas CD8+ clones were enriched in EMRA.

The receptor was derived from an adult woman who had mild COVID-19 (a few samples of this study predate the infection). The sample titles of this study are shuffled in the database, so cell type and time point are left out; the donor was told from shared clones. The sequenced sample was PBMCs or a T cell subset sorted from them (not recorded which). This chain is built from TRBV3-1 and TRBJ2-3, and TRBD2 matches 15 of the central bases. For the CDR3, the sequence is CASSQGRGLAGGTDTQYF. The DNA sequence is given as TGTGCCAGCAGCCAAGGTCGGGGACTAGCGGGGGGTACAGATACGCAGTATTTT.